The present T cell receptor beta chain was sequenced within a study of shared clonotypes between healthy human individuals (dated by TCRdb to 2019 to 2021). Describing the broader study: Three men and a couple of women, aged 18 to 49 years, made up the cohort. For each donor, CD4 naive and CD4 memory were each given three plates, CD8 naive was given two plates, and CD8 memory was given one plate. To estimate repertoire size and how much clonotypes are shared between individuals, the study performed deep sequencing of blood TCR repertoires from about five healthy adults. Different laboratories and diverse techniques were used to prepare libraries and sequence TCR repertoires, to increase sequencing depth and limit assay-specific biases. Leukapheresis yielded between about 0.85 and 10 billion PBMCs per donor.

For this clone: Its antigen has not been determined. Nothing much larger sits one base from this clone, and base qualities are not available.

CDR1 and CDR2, per the germline V gene (reference sequence), are SSHAT and FNYEAQ. Taken from cysteine to phenylalanine, the CDR3 has 16 residues. The entry retains the CDR3 DNA only, 48 bases that are in frame from base 1. CD8 naive samples were CD45RO-negative cells positively selected for CCR7, giving a CD45RA+CCR7+ population that excluded TemRA cells. The donors were healthy, HIV-negative adults with no recently reported acute infections or vaccinations. Every donor was a Caucasian adult residing in Nashville, Tennessee, USA. Blood was collected by leukapheresis, and PBMCs were isolated by Ficoll-Histopaque density gradient centrifugation and then cryopreserved in liquid nitrogen vapor phase. Purity and quantity of every magnetically sorted T cell population were checked by analytical flow cytometry. Each sorted fraction had its genomic DNA isolated and then quantified by UV absorbance on a Nanodrop 2000c.

Using the deep immunoSEQ assay, multiplex PCR amplified TCR CDR3 regions from genomic DNA. Genomic DNA extracted from each cell subset was distributed evenly over all wells of several immunoSEQ 96-well plates, and each plate served as one replicate. For sorted subsets, approximately 200 ng of genomic DNA, equivalent to 30,000 or so T cell genomes, went into each replicate PCR. Purified libraries were measured with a Qubit 3.0 fluorometer, size-checked on a Bioanalyzer 2100, and measured again with the KAPA Library Quantification kit. Every immunoSEQ 96-well plate was sequenced on a dedicated single-read 150-cycle Illumina NextSeq 550 flow cell. Turning to the authors' computational methods: Because the immunoSEQ output held only junctional sequences and lacked quality scores, the filtering could not match the filtering applied to full-length reads. Sequences were annotated with PyIR, a Python wrapper for IgBLAST v1.9, using IMGT germline references to assign V/J genes and CDR3. Any read was removed if the V/J assignment was weak (E-value above 1e-6), the CDR3 was missing, or the read contained stop codons, out-of-frame junctions, or ambiguous translated residues. A V3J clonotype was defined by an identical inferred V gene, J gene, and CDR3 amino acid sequence. To compute the percentage overlap between repertoires, the number of shared unique clonotypes was divided by the size of the smaller repertoire. RTK rarefaction, the Chao1 estimator, and Recon v2.1 estimates of unobserved clonotypes were used to assess repertoire richness. For all TCRbeta clonotypes obtained by the gDNA method from a few donors, generation probabilities were computed with OLGA. The table was pulled from immuneACCESS by TCRdb, which kept in-frame rearrangements only. Such tables lose some clones; where checked, under half of the loss comes from unresolved V genes, and the rest has no known cause. V and J calls and clone size are those listed in that table; D and trimming were worked out from the DNA. This sample comprises about 2 million clones, just under 95% of them detected only once. Under 1.5% of the sample is in the top ten clones.

The paper's findings and limits, for the study overall: Sampling was restricted to blood, and TCR repertoires in tissues likely differ from the TCR repertoires found in blood. Sharing across four donors was observed for 4.5% to 6.5% of naive CD4, under 4% of naive CD8, 2% to 2.5% of memory CD4, and around 0.42% of memory CD8 clonotypes. Compared with non-shared clonotypes, the clonotypes found in all four sorted-subset donors had higher generation probabilities. The small number of donors limited the genetic and exposure-history diversity represented. Naive subsets generally had larger estimated clonotype richness than memory subsets. Based on pairwise subsampling, the degree of clonotype sharing among donors was expected to be affected by sequencing depth. Rarefaction of sorted-subset datasets indicated incomplete sequencing despite the large sequencing depth.

The chain is made from TRBV7-7 and TRBJ1-1; the D gene is unclear. The clonotype comes from a man between 18 and 29 years old in good health. Sequenced sample: naive CD8+ T cells sorted from blood. The cell subset or site tag for this specimen amounts to: CD45RA+CCR7+. The bases read TGTGCTAGCGGGTGCATCTCTGGACTTCGGGGCACTGAAGCTTTCTTT. Its product reads: CASGCISGLRGTEAFF.